The sequence of this T cell receptor beta chain was determined in a study of blood T cell repertoires in COVID-19. For the study at large: Whether acute or convalescent, the COVID-19 samples came from the United States, Italy and Spain.

Clones were read by immunoSEQ multiplex PCR, and TCRdb kept only the in-frame ones, dropping some. The sample carries 140,000 to 150,000 clones, around 83% recorded once. Germline V CDR1 and CDR2: MNHEY, SVGEGT. V lost 0 bases and J 7 bases, leaving 10 bases between the germline ends. The CDR3 runs 13 residues. The V and J genes are TRBV6-2 or TRBV6-3 and TRBJ2-7; a weak D match, TRBD2 (6 bases). This receptor was obtained from a man in his fifties or sixties with active or convalescent COVID-19. Sequenced input: peripheral blood. The CDR3 nucleotides are TGTGCCAGCAGTTACTCCCGGGCGGGAGAGCAGTACTTC. This gives the protein CASSYSRAGEQYF.